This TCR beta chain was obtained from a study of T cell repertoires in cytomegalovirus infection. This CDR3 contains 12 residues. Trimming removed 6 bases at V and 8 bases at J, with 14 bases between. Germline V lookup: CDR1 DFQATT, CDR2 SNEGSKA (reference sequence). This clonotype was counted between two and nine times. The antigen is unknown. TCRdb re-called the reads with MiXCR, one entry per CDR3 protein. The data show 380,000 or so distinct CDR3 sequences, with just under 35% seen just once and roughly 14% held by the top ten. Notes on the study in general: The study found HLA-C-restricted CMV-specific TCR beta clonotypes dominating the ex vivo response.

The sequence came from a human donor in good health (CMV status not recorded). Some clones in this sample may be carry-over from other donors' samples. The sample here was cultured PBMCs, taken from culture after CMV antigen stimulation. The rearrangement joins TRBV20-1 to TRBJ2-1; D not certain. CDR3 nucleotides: TGCAGTGCCCAGCCCGGTCGGGATGAGCAGTTCTTC. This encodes CSAQPGRDEQFF.